This is a list of T cell receptor beta chains from one sample in a study of identical twins. TCRdb analysed the 5' RACE reads with MiXCR anew, one entry per CDR3 protein. The data contain roughly 1.6 million distinct CDR3 sequences, under 35% of them singletons. The sample consisted of cord blood. These receptors all come from a newborn girl in good health. The CDR3 runs from the conserved cysteine through the conserved F or W. The D gene is left open where the match is weak. Not every row has a clone size; where given, it reads once, few, many or a size class.

J gene	clone size	V gene	D gene	CDR3 DNA	CDR3 protein
TRBJ2-4	few	TRBV10-1	.	TGCGCCAGCAGTGAGTCTCGGATCGCCAAAAACATTCAGTACTTC	CASSESRIAKNIQYF
TRBJ2-3	.	TRBV28	TRBD2	TGTGCCAGCAGTTTATTCCTAGCGGGAGATCATACGCAGTATTTT	CASSLFLAGDHTQYF
TRBJ2-1	few	TRBV18	.	TGTGCCAGCTCACCACCGTCTGGGAAGAATAATGAGCAGTTCTTC	CASSPPSGKNNEQFF
TRBJ2-2	once	TRBV5-1	.	TGCGCCAGCAGCGCTAATGGACAGCTAAACACCGGGGAGCTGTTTTTT	CASSANGQLNTGELFF
TRBJ2-7	few	TRBV6-6	TRBD2	TGTGCCAGCCTCACTAGCGGTTCCTACGAGCAGTACTTC	CASLTSGSYEQYF
TRBJ1-1	few	TRBV5-1	.	TGCGCCAGCAGCTTGGGGACAGAGGGTAACATGAACACTGAAGCTTTCTTT	CASSLGTEGNMNTEAFF
TRBJ2-3	few	TRBV20-1	TRBD2	TGCAGTGCTACCGGGACTAGCGGCCTTAGCACAGATACGCAGTATTTT	CSATGTSGLSTDTQYF
TRBJ2-3	.	TRBV27	TRBD2	TGTGCCAGCAAGCGGGAGGGAGTGTGGACAGATACGCAGTATTTT	CASKREGVWTDTQYF
TRBJ2-1	few	TRBV5-1	.	TGCGCCAGCAGCAACGGACCGGGACTCCAAACCAATGAGCAGTTCTTC	CASSNGPGLQTNEQFF
TRBJ2-2	few	TRBV21-1	.	TGTGCCAGCAGCAAGCCAAGGGGGACGGTGAACACCGGGGAGCTGTTTTTT	CASSKPRGTVNTGELFF
TRBJ2-3	.	TRBV20-1	.	TGCAGTGCGCGGGGTATTGAAGATACGCAGTATTTT	CSARGIEDTQYF
TRBJ2-5	few	TRBV20-1	.	TGCAGTGCTTCAAGAGGAGGTCGGGAGACCCAGTACTTC	CSASRGGRETQYF
TRBJ1-4	few	TRBV20-1	.	TGCAGTGCTAAGGACAAAAATGAAAAACTGTTTTTT	CSAKDKNEKLFF
TRBJ1-5	few	TRBV10-3	.	TGTGCCATCAGTGAGTCGGGCAGGGGAGGCAATCAGCCCCAGCATTTT	CAISESGRGGNQPQHF
TRBJ1-2	.	TRBV5-1	TRBD1	TGCGCCAGCAGACGGGACAGGAGCCTTTATGGCTACACCTTC	CASRRDRSLYGYTF
TRBJ1-5	.	TRBV7-6	TRBD1	TGTGCCAGCAGCGACGTGGACAGGGTTGGCAATCAGCCCCAGCATTTT	CASSDVDRVGNQPQHF
TRBJ2-3	.	TRBV5-6	TRBD2	TGTGCCAGCAGCTTGGCCCTACTAGCGGGAGACATAGATACGCAGTATTTT	CASSLALLAGDIDTQYF
TRBJ2-5	.	TRBV5-1	.	TGCGCCAGCAGCGCCGGTATTTACCAGACCCAGTACTTC	CASSAGIYQTQYF
TRBJ2-7	few	TRBV5-1	.	TGCGCCAGCAGCTTGGGCGGACCCTACTCCTACGAGCAGTACTTC	CASSLGGPYSYEQYF
TRBJ2-7	few	TRBV3-1	TRBD2	TGTGCCAGCAGCCAAGCCGGGAGGCCGGGGCACGAGCAGTACTTC	CASSQAGRPGHEQYF
TRBJ1-2	.	TRBV6-5	.	TGTGCCAGCAGTTCCCCTCCGGACAGCGCCTATGGCTACACCTTC	CASSSPPDSAYGYTF
TRBJ2-5	.	TRBV5-1	.	TGCGCCAGCAGCTTGTCCGCTAGCTGGGGTCAAGAAACCCAGTACTTC	CASSLSASWGQETQYF